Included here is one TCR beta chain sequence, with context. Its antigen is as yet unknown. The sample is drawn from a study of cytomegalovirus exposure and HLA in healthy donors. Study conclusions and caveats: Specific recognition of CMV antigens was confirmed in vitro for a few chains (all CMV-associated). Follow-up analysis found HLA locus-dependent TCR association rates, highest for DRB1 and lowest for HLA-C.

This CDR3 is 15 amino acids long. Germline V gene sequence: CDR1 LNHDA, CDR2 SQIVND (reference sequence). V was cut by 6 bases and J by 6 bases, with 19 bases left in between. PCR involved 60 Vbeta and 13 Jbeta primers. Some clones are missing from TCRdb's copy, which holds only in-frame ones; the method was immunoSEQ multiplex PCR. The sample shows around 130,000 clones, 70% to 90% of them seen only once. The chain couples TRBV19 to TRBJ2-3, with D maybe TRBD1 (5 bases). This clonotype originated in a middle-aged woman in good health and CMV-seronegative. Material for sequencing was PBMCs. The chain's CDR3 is CASSLGAWSSDTQYF. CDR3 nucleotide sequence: TGTGCCAGTAGCTTAGGGGCATGGTCATCGGATACGCAGTATTTT.